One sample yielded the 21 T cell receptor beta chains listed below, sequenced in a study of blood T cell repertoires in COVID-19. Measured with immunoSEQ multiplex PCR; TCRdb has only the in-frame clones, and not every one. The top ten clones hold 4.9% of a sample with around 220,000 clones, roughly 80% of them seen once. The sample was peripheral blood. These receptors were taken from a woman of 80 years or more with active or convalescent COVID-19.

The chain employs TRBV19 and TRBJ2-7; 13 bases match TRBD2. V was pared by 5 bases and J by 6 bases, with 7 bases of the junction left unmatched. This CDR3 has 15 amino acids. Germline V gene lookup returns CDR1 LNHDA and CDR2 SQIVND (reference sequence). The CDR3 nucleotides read TGTGCCAGTAGTGGGGGACTAGCGGGAATAACCGAGCAGTACTTC. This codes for CASSGGLAGITEQYF.

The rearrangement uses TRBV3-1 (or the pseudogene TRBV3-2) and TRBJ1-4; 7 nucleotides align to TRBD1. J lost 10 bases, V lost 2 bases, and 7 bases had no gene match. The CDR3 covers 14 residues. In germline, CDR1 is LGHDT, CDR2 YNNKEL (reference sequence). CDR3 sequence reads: CASSQTRTGGKLFF. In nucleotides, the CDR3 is TGTGCCAGCAGCCAAACTAGGACAGGCGGAAAACTGTTTTTT.

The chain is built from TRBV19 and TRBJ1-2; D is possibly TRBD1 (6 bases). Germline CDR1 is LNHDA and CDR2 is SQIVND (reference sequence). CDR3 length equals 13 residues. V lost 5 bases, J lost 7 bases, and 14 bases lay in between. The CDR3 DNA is TGTGCCAGTAGTGGAATGGGACATCTTGGCTACACCTTC. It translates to CASSGMGHLGYTF.

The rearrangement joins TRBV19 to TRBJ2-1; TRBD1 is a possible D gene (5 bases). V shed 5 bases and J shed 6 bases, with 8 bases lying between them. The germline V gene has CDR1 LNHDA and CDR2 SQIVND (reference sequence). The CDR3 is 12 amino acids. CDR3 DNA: TGTGCCAGTAGTCCCCAGGGCAATGAGCAGTTCTTC. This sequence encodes CASSPQGNEQFF.

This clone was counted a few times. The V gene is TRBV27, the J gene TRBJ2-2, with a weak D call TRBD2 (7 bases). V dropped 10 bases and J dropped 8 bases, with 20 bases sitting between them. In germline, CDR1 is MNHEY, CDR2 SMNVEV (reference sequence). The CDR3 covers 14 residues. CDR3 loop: CATQGGALAGELFF. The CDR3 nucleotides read TGTGCCACCCAAGGGGGGGCACTGGCGGGGGAGCTGTTTTTT.

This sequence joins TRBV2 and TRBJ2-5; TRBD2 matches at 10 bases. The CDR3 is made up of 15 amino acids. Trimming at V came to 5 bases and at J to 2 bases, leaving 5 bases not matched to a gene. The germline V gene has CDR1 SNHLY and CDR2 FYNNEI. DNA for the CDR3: TGTGCCAGCAGTCTAGCGGGAGCCGGGCAAGAGACCCAGTACTTC. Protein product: CASSLAGAGQETQYF.

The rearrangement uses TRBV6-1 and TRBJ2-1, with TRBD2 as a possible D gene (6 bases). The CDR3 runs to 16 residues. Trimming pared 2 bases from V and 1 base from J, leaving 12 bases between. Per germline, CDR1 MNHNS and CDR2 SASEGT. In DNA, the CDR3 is TGTGCCAGCAGTGAAAGGCCCAGCGGGTCCTACAATGAGCAGTTCTTC. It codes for CASSERPSGSYNEQFF.

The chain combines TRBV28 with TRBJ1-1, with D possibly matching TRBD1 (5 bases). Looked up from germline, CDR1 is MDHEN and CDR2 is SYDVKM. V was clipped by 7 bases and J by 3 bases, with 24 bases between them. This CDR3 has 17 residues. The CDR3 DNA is TGTGCCAGCACCCTAGCCGCCGGGGGGATTATCGACACTGAAGCTTTCTTT. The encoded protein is CASTLAAGGIIDTEAFF.

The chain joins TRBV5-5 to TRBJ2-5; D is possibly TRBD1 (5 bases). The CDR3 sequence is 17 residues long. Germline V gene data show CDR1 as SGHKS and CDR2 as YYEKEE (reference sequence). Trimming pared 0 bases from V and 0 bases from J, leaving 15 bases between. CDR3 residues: CASSLGFQGGDQETQYF. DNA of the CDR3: TGTGCCAGCAGCTTGGGGTTTCAGGGTGGGGACCAAGAGACCCAGTACTTC.

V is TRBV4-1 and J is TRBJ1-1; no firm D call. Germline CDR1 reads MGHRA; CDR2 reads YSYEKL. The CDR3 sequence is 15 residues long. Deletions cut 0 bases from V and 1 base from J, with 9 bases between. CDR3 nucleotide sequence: TGCGCCAGCAGCCAAGAGGAGGTGGGGAACACTGAAGCTTTCTTT. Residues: CASSQEEVGNTEAFF.

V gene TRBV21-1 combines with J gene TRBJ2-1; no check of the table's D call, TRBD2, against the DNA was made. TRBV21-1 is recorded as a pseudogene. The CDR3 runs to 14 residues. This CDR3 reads CASSNPGLHNEQFF. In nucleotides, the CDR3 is TGTGCCAGCAGCAACCCGGGACTACACAATGAGCAGTTCTTC.

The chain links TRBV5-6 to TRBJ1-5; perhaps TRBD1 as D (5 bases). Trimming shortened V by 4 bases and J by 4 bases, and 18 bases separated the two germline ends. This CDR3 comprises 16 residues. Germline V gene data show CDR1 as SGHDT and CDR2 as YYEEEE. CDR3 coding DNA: TGTGCCAGCAGCCGACGCCATCAGGGTTTTAATCAGCCCCAGCATTTT. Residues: CASSRRHQGFNQPQHF.

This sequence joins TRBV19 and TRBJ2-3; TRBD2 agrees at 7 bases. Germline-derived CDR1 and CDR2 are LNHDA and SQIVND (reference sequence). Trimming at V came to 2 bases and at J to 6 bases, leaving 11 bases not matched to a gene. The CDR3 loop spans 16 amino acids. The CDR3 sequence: CASSIRTRGMRDTQYF. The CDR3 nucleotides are TGTGCCAGTAGTATAAGGACTAGAGGGATGAGGGATACGCAGTATTTT.

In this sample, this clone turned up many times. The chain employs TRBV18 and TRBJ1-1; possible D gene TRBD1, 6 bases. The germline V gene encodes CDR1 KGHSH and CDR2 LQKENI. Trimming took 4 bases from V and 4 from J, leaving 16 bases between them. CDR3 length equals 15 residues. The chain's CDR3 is CASSLFTGSGTEAFF. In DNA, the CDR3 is TGTGCCAGCTCACTCTTTACAGGGTCGGGCACTGAAGCTTTCTTT.

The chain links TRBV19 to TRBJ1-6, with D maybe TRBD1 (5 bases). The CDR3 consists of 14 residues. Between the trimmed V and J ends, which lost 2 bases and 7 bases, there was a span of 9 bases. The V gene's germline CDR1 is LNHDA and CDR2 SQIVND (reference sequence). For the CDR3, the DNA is TGTGCCAGTAGTATACCAGGGAGGAATTCACCCCTCCACTTT. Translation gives CASSIPGRNSPLHF.

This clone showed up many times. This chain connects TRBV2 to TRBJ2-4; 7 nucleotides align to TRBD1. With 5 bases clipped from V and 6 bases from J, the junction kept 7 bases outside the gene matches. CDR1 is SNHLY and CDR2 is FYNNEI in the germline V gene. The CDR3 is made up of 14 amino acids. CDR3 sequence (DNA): TGTGCCAGCAGTAGACAGGGTGTGGGAAACATTCAGTACTTC. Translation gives CASSRQGVGNIQYF.

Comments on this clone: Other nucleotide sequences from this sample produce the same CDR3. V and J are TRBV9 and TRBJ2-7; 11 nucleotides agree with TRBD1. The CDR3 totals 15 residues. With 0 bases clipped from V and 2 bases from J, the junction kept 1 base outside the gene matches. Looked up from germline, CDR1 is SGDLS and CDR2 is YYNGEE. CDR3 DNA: TGTGCCAGCAGCGTAGGGGGACAGGGGGCCTACGAGCAGTACTTC. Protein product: CASSVGGQGAYEQYF. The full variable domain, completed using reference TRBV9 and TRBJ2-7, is DSGVTQTPKHLITATGQRVTLRCSPRSGDLSVYWYQQSLDQGLQFLIQYYNGEERAKGNILERFSAQQFPDLHSELNLSSLELGDSALYFCASSVGGQGAYEQYFGPGTRLTVT.

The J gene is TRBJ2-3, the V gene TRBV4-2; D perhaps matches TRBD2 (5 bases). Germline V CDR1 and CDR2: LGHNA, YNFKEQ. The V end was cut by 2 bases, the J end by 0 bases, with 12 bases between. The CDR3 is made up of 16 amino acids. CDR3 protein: CASSQPDGISTDTQYF. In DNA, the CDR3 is TGTGCCAGCAGCCAACCCGACGGGATCAGCACAGATACGCAGTATTTT.

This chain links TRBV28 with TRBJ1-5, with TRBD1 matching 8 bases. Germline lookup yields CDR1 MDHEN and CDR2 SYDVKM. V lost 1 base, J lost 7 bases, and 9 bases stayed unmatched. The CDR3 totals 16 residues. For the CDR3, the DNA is TGTGCCAGCAGTTTATTAACAGGGGGTGGGGGGCAGCCCCAGCATTTT. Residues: CASSLLTGGGGQPQHF.

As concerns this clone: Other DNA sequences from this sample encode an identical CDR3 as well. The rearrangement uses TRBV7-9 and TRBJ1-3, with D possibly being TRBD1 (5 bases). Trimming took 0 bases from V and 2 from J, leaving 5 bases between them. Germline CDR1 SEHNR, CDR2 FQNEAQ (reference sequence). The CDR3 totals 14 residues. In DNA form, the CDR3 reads TGTGCCAGCAGCTTAGCAGGGGCTGGAAACACCATATATTTT. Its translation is CASSLAGAGNTIYF.

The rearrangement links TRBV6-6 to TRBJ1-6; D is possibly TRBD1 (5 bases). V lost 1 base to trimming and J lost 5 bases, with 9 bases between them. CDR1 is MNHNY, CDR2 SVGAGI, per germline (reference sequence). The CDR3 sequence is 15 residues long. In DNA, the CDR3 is TGTGCCAGCAGTTACTGGGGGGAGGATAATTCACCCCTCCACTTT. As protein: CASSYWGEDNSPLHF.